This T cell receptor beta chain was profiled in a study of CXCR3-negative and CXCR3-positive naive CD8 T cells. The CDR3 covers 16 residues. Germline V lookup: CDR1 KGHSH, CDR2 LQKENI. The study made its TRB cDNA libraries by 5' RACE, adding UMI labels. TCRdb reprocessed the 5' RACE reads; each CDR3 protein has one entry and no DNA is given. The sample holds about 62,000 distinct CDR3 sequences. The sequenced sample consisted of naive CXCR3- CD8+ T cells from blood. Subset described: CD45RO-CCR7+CD27+CD95- naive CD8+ T cells lacking CXCR3 (TNR3-). This chain uses TRBV18 with TRBJ2-7; TCRdb designates TRBD1, a call that cannot be tested without DNA. The clonotype comes from a human donor in good health. Some clones in this sample may be carry-over from other donors' samples. This CDR3 reads CASSLGRQGLSYEQYF.